These T cell receptor beta chains were read from a single sample in a study of blood T cells in healthy people across ages. TCRdb fed the 5' RACE reads into MiXCR, producing one record per CDR3 protein. The sample consists of some 1.7 million distinct CDR3 sequences, about 30% of them appearing once. Specimen: blood. The receptors shown here come from a woman between 25 and 40 years old in good health. The CDR3 runs from the conserved cysteine through the conserved F or W. Each record gives: V gene, clone size, J gene, D gene, CDR3 DNA, CDR3 protein. A D gene is named only where the DNA matches it firmly. A row's size may be missing; if present it is once, few, many or a size class.

V gene: TRBV6-5
clone size: once
J gene: TRBJ2-3
D gene: TRBD2
CDR3 DNA: TGTGCCAGCTCGAGGGAGGGTACAGATGCGCAGTATTTT
CDR3 protein: CASSREGTDAQYF

V gene: TRBV6-6
clone size: NA
J gene: TRBJ1-2
D gene: NA
CDR3 DNA: TGTGCCAGCAGTTACTCTCTAGGGGGAGAGGGTGGCTACACCTTC
CDR3 protein: CASSYSLGGEGGYTF

V gene: TRBV29-1
clone size: NA
J gene: TRBJ2-7
D gene: TRBD1
CDR3 DNA: TGCAGCGTTCCTTGGACAGGGGGGATCTACGAGCAGTACTTC
CDR3 protein: CSVPWTGGIYEQYF

V gene: TRBV15
clone size: NA
J gene: TRBJ1-5
D gene: NA
CDR3 DNA: TGTGCCACCAGCAGAGATAGCCGTTATAGCAATCAGCCCCAGCATTTT
CDR3 protein: CATSRDSRYSNQPQHF

V gene: TRBV12-3/TRBV12-4
clone size: NA
J gene: TRBJ1-2
D gene: NA
CDR3 DNA: TGTGCCAGCAGGCAACAGGGTATAGAGGGCTACACCTTC
CDR3 protein: CASRQQGIEGYTF

V gene: TRBV7-3
clone size: NA
J gene: TRBJ2-2
D gene: NA
CDR3 DNA: TGTGCCAGCAGCTTAGGGCGGCAGGGGCCCACCGGGGAGCTGTTTTTT
CDR3 protein: CASSLGRQGPTGELFF

V gene: TRBV10-1
clone size: NA
J gene: TRBJ2-5
D gene: NA
CDR3 DNA: TGCGCCAGCAGTGAGAGCGGGCCGGGGCGGGAGACCCAGTACTTC
CDR3 protein: CASSESGPGRETQYF

V gene: TRBV5-1
clone size: few
J gene: TRBJ2-5
D gene: NA
CDR3 DNA: TGCGCCAGCAGCTTGGGGAACAGGAGGGGAGAGACCCAGTACTTC
CDR3 protein: CASSLGNRRGETQYF

V gene: TRBV28
clone size: NA
J gene: TRBJ1-2
D gene: NA
CDR3 DNA: TGTACCAGCAGCCCCGGGGGGACACGGGGCTACACCTTC
CDR3 protein: CTSSPGGTRGYTF

V gene: TRBV30
clone size: once
J gene: TRBJ2-3
D gene: TRBD2
CDR3 DNA: TGTGCCTGGAGTGAAGGTAGCGGGAGAACAGATACGCAGTATTTT
CDR3 protein: CAWSEGSGRTDTQYF

V gene: TRBV7-2
clone size: NA
J gene: TRBJ1-2
D gene: TRBD1
CDR3 DNA: TGTGCCAGCAGCTTAGGGGGACAGGGATTTGGCTACACCTTC
CDR3 protein: CASSLGGQGFGYTF

V gene: TRBV20-1
clone size: NA
J gene: TRBJ1-5
D gene: NA
CDR3 DNA: TGCAGTGCTAGGGTCTTAGATCAGCCCCAGCATTTT
CDR3 protein: CSARVLDQPQHF

V gene: TRBV11-2
clone size: NA
J gene: TRBJ2-3
D gene: NA
CDR3 DNA: TGTGCCAGCGAGAAGTTTGGAGATACGCAGTATTTT
CDR3 protein: CASEKFGDTQYF

V gene: TRBV24-1
clone size: NA
J gene: TRBJ2-5
D gene: TRBD2
CDR3 DNA: TGTGCCACCAGTGACGCTAGCGGGGGGAGGTTCGAGACCCAGTACTTC
CDR3 protein: CATSDASGGRFETQYF

V gene: TRBV20-1
clone size: NA
J gene: TRBJ1-1
D gene: NA
CDR3 DNA: TGCAGTGCGAGAGGGAGGAGGGGAGGCACTGAAGCTTTCTTT
CDR3 protein: CSARGRRGGTEAFF

V gene: TRBV7-2
clone size: NA
J gene: TRBJ2-3
D gene: NA
CDR3 DNA: TGTGCCAGCAGCCTAATGTACCGCACAGATACGCAGTATTTT
CDR3 protein: CASSLMYRTDTQYF

V gene: TRBV7-3
clone size: NA
J gene: TRBJ1-2
D gene: TRBD1
CDR3 DNA: TGTGCCAGCAGCTTATATGACAGGGCTGGCTACACCTTC
CDR3 protein: CASSLYDRAGYTF

V gene: TRBV7-9
clone size: NA
J gene: TRBJ2-1
D gene: TRBD2
CDR3 DNA: TGTGCCAGCAGCCGCCCACCCGGGACTAGCGGGGATAGCTCCTACAATGAGCAGTTCTTC
CDR3 protein: CASSRPPGTSGDSSYNEQFF